These 8 T cell receptor beta chains were sequenced from one sample in a study of cytomegalovirus exposure and HLA in healthy donors. PCR involved 60 Vbeta and 13 Jbeta primers. Clones were read by immunoSEQ multiplex PCR, and TCRdb kept only the in-frame ones, dropping some. The table shows 43,000 or so clones, with around 65% occurring only once. The sample consisted of PBMCs. The receptor source for this set is a human donor in good health.

This sequence joins TRBV6-1 and TRBJ1-2, with TRBD1 identical over 7 bases. J gave up 4 bases and V 2 bases, and 4 bases lay outside the gene matches. The V gene's germline CDR1 is MNHNS and CDR2 SASEGT. The CDR3 length is 14 residues. The CDR3 DNA reads TGTGCCAGCAGTGAACCGGGACAGATCTATGGCTACACCTTC. Amino acid sequence: CASSEPGQIYGYTF.

The rearrangement links TRBV7-2 to TRBJ1-5; D not resolved. The CDR3 loop spans 12 amino acids. Germline assignment: CDR1 SGHTA and CDR2 FQGNSA. Trimming shortened V by 5 bases and J by 5 bases, and 7 bases separated the two germline ends. In DNA, the CDR3 is TGTGCCAGCAGCCTCCCGTATCAGCCCCAGCATTTT. As protein: CASSLPYQPQHF.

V usage is TRBV6-1 and J usage is TRBJ2-7, with a weak D call TRBD1 (6 bases). V lost 1 base, J lost 4 bases, and 17 bases lay in between. The CDR3 length is 16 residues. CDR1 and CDR2 from the germline V gene are MNHNS and SASEGT. The CDR3 protein is CASSEGAGRGPYEQYF. Here the CDR3 DNA reads TGTGCCAGCAGTGAAGGGGCGGGCAGGGGCCCGTACGAGCAGTACTTC.

CDR3 residues: CASKAPGGTEAFF. The CDR3, as DNA: TGTGCCAGCAAGGCTCCGGGAGGCACTGAAGCTTTCTTT. The chain employs TRBV25-1 and TRBJ1-1; D gene uncertain. Trimming shortened V by 7 bases and J by 4 bases, and 13 bases separated the two germline ends. Germline values: CDR1 MGHDK, CDR2 SYGVNS. The CDR3 runs 13 residues.

The genes are TRBV28 and TRBJ2-7, with D perhaps TRBD1 (6 bases). In germline, CDR1 is MDHEN, CDR2 SYDVKM. The CDR3 contains 14 residues. The V end lost 5 bases, the J end lost 5 bases, and 16 bases lay between the germline ends. This CDR3 reads CASSTSRQANEQYF. CDR3 DNA: TGTGCCAGCAGTACCAGCCGACAGGCCAACGAGCAGTACTTC.

The V gene is TRBV6-5, the J gene TRBJ1-2; 10 positions match TRBD1. With V trimmed by 8 bases and J by 2 bases, 5 bases remained unmatched. Germline V gives CDR1 MNHEY, CDR2 SVGAGI. The CDR3 extends over 14 amino acids. The CDR3 nucleotides read TGTGCCAGCTCACGACAGGGGGCCAACTATGGCTACACCTTC. Its protein product is CASSRQGANYGYTF.

This clone was picked up a small number of times. The chain uses TRBV5-4 and TRBJ2-7; the match to TRBD1 covers 10 bases. The CDR3 has 13 residues. The germline gives CDR1 SGHNT, CDR2 YYREEE (reference sequence). Losses at the gene ends were 0 bases for V and 11 bases for J; bases not matched to a gene: 5. The CDR3 loop reads CASSLGQGALKYF. CDR3 coding DNA: TGTGCCAGCAGCTTGGGACAGGGGGCGCTTAAGTACTTC.

This chain uses TRBV6-5 with TRBJ1-1; the D is unclear. The CDR3 consists of 14 residues. Trimming took off 0 bases at V and 1 base at J, with 6 bases between the two ends. Germline CDR1 is MNHEY and CDR2 is SVGAGI. CDR3 nucleotides: TGTGCCAGCAGTTACTCGGAGGGGAACACTGAAGCTTTCTTT. Its protein is CASSYSEGNTEAFF.